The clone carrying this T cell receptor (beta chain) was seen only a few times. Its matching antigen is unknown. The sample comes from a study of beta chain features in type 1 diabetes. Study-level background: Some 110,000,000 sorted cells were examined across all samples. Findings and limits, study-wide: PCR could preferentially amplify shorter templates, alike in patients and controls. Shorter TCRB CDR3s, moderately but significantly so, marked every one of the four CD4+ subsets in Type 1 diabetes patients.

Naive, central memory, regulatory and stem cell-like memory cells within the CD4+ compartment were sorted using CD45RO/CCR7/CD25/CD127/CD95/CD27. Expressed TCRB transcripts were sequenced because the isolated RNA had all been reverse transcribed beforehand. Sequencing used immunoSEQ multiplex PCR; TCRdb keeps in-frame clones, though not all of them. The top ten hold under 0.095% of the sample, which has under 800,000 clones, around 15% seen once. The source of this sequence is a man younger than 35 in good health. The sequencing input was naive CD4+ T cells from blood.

The DNA of the CDR3 is TGTGCCAGTATAGCGGCCATACATTCCTACAATGAGCAGTTCTTC. Amino acids: CASIAAIHSYNEQFF. V gene TRBV19 combines with J gene TRBJ2-1; the D gene is possibly TRBD2 (6 bases). The CDR3 covers 15 residues. Per the germline V gene, CDR1 is LNHDA and CDR2 is SQIVND (reference sequence). V lost 7 bases to trimming and J lost 1 base, with 14 bases between them. Complete variable domain (other parts from reference TRBV19 and TRBJ2-1): DGGITQSPKYLFRKEGQNVTLSCEQNLNHDAMYWYRQDPGQGLRLIYYSQIVNDFQKGDIAEGYSVSREKKESFPLTVTSAQKNPTAFYLCASIAAIHSYNEQFFGPGTRLTVL.